The next 25 T cell receptor beta chains were all read from a single sample in a study of response to subunit inactivated influenza vaccine. In TCRdb, the RT-PCR reads were re-called with MiXCR into one record per CDR3 protein. This table has roughly 570,000 distinct CDR3 sequences, 12% to 15% appearing once. Sequencing used PBMCs from blood, obtained roughly 12 days after vaccination. These receptors originate from a man in his forties or fifties who received an inactivated influenza vaccine.

This clonotype came up a few times. This CDR3 reads CASSQVGSPRYNEQFF. The CDR3 coding sequence is TGTGCCAGCAGCCAGGTAGGGTCCCCCCGCTACAATGAGCAGTTCTTC. This chain connects TRBV16 to TRBJ2-1; D remains unclear. The length of the CDR3 is 16 residues. The V gene lost 3 bases and the J gene lost 3 bases, with 15 bases spanning the gap. Per germline, CDR1 KGHSY and CDR2 FQNENV.

This rearrangement joins TRBV20-1 to TRBJ2-3; 12 bases align to TRBD1. The CDR3 consists of 15 residues. J gave up 4 bases and V 2 bases, and 4 bases lay outside the gene matches. Germline loops: CDR1 DFQATT, CDR2 SNEGSKA (reference sequence). The CDR3 region is CSARPGQGASDTQYF. CDR3 nucleotides: TGCAGTGCTAGACCGGGACAGGGGGCCTCAGATACGCAGTATTTT.

This clonotype was counted a few times. This chain uses TRBV24-1 with TRBJ2-3, with 11 bases identical to TRBD2. V dropped 3 bases and J dropped 3; count of bases not matched to a gene: 1. The CDR3 is 15 residues long. From germline, CDR1 is KGHDR and CDR2 SFDVKD. CDR3 amino acids: CATSDPSGRTDTQYF. DNA for the CDR3: TGTGCCACCAGTGATCCTAGCGGGAGGACAGATACGCAGTATTTT.

A few counts support this clonotype. The CDR3 sequence is CSVEVGGFRTGELFF. The CDR3 bases are TGCAGCGTTGAAGTAGGGGGCTTTCGGACCGGGGAGCTGTTTTTT. V is TRBV29-1 and J is TRBJ2-2; 7 bases map to TRBD1. This CDR3 comprises 15 residues. V dropped 1 base and J dropped 5; count of bases not matched to a gene: 7. Germline V gene sequence: CDR1 SQVTM, CDR2 ANQGSEA.

This clonotype has a count of ten or more. The rearrangement links TRBV20-1 to TRBJ2-5; 9 bases agree with TRBD2. V lost 6 bases, J lost 5 bases, and 7 bases stayed unmatched. The CDR3 extends over 13 amino acids. Germline V gene sequence: CDR1 DFQATT, CDR2 SNEGSKA (reference sequence). The CDR3 DNA reads as TGCAGTGCAATACTAGCGGGCCGGGAGACCCAGTACTTC. Translation: CSAILAGRETQYF.

The chain couples TRBV4-3 to TRBJ2-1; 10 bases map to TRBD2. J was trimmed by 3 bases and V by 5 bases; bases with no gene match: 4. The CDR3 extends over 15 amino acids. Germline loops: CDR1 LGHNA, CDR2 YSLEER. The CDR3 loop reads CASSERGGLYNEQFF. The CDR3 DNA sequence: TGCGCCAGCAGCGAGCGGGGGGGCCTCTACAATGAGCAGTTCTTC.

The chain combines TRBV11-2 with TRBJ1-2, with 7 bases identical to TRBD1. Trimming took 4 bases from V and 4 from J; bases not matched to a gene: 9. The CDR3 is 15 amino acids. Germline V gene lookup returns CDR1 SGHAT and CDR2 FQNNGV. Here the CDR3 reads CASSSTTGLTYGYTF. The CDR3 DNA is TGTGCCAGCAGCTCCACGACAGGGCTTACCTATGGCTACACCTTC.

This clonotype was observed a handful of times. The rearrangement joins TRBV7-2 to TRBJ2-2; maybe TRBD1 (5 bases). From germline, CDR1 is SGHTA and CDR2 FQGNSA. V lost 2 bases and J 0 bases, leaving 10 bases between the germline ends. The CDR3 length is 16 residues. CDR3: CASSLIQGPNTGELFF. The CDR3 DNA reads as TGTGCCAGCAGCTTAATCCAGGGCCCGAACACCGGGGAGCTGTTTTTT.

The genes are TRBV11-1 and TRBJ2-1; D remains ambiguous. The CDR3 is made up of 15 amino acids. V was clipped by 3 bases and J by 9 bases, with 18 bases between them. Germline CDR1 reads SGHAT; CDR2 reads FQDESV (reference sequence). The CDR3 spells CASSFPRDFLGEQFF. CDR3 bases: TGTGCCAGCAGCTTCCCGCGCGACTTTTTGGGTGAGCAGTTCTTC.

CDR3 loop: CASSLHSSYNEQFF. In DNA, the CDR3 is TGCGCCAGCAGCTTGCACAGCTCCTACAATGAGCAGTTCTTC. J is TRBJ2-1 and V is TRBV5-1, with no clear D. Trimming stripped 1 base from V and 0 bases from J, with 5 bases between. This CDR3 is 14 amino acids long. From germline, CDR1 is SGHRS and CDR2 YFSETQ.

The V call is TRBV19, the J call TRBJ1-1, with D possibly matching TRBD1 (5 bases). CDR3 length: 14 amino acids. CDR1 is LNHDA and CDR2 is SQIVND in the germline V gene (reference sequence). Trimming shortened V by 6 bases and J by 7 bases, and 18 bases separated the two germline ends. The CDR3 coding sequence is TGTGCCAGTAGATCGACCAGGGAAACGGGTGAAGCTTTCTTT. Encoded protein: CASRSTRETGEAFF.

The CDR3: CSASSQRNQPQHF. The DNA for the CDR3 is TGCAGTGCTAGTAGCCAGCGCAATCAGCCCCAGCATTTT. The chain combines TRBV20-1 with TRBJ1-5, with D hard to call. Germline CDR1 DFQATT, CDR2 SNEGSKA (reference sequence). Trimming pared 3 bases from V and 2 bases from J, leaving 8 bases between. The CDR3 contains 13 residues.

The table lists this clonotype with a few counts. This chain connects TRBV20-1 to TRBJ2-1; 15 bases are shared with TRBD2. Germline V gene sequence: CDR1 DFQATT, CDR2 SNEGSKA (reference sequence). Unmatched junction bases numbered 3, after V lost 4 bases and J lost 5 bases. The CDR3 sequence is 15 residues long. CDR3 region: CSATGLAGGDNEQFF. The CDR3 DNA reads TGCAGTGCTACGGGACTAGCGGGAGGAGACAATGAGCAGTTCTTC.

The V call is TRBV4-3, the J call TRBJ2-7, with TRBD2 matching over 9 bases. Germline CDR1 reads LGHNA; CDR2 reads YSLEER. The CDR3 is 16 residues long. With V trimmed by 0 bases and J by 4 bases, 7 bases remained unmatched. DNA of the CDR3: TGCGCCAGCAGCCAAGATCTAGCGGGGTCCTTGTACGAGCAGTACTTC. Protein: CASSQDLAGSLYEQYF.

The V gene is TRBV29-1, the J gene TRBJ2-6; D possibly matches TRBD1 or TRBD2 (5 bases each). Looked up from germline, CDR1 is SQVTM and CDR2 is ANQGSEA. The CDR3 runs 17 residues. Trimming left V 0 bases short and J 0 bases short, with 12 bases between. For the CDR3, the DNA is TGCAGCGTTGAAGACCGGGGCATGAGCTCTGGGGCCAACGTCCTGACTTTC. It codes for CSVEDRGMSSGANVLTF.

This clonotype was counted between two and nine times. CDR3 bases: TGCAGCGTTGATGGAGGCAGATCCCTATACAATGAGCAGTTCTTC. This translates into CSVDGGRSLYNEQFF. The genes are TRBV29-1 and TRBJ2-1, with D possibly matching TRBD2 (5 bases). The CDR3 loop spans 15 amino acids. V lost 3 bases to trimming and J lost 4 bases, with 16 bases between them. Per the germline V gene, CDR1 is SQVTM and CDR2 is ANQGSEA.

A few counts support this clonotype. This rearrangement joins TRBV20-1 to TRBJ1-6; D call uncertain. The length of the CDR3 is 11 residues. From germline, CDR1 is DFQATT and CDR2 SNEGSKA (reference sequence). Deletions cut 4 bases from V and 16 bases from J, with 14 bases between. The CDR3 nucleotides read TGCAGTGCTACAAGACCCCGTAAGCTCCACTTT. Its translation: CSATRPRKLHF.

This clonotype has just a few counts. This chain connects TRBV28 to TRBJ2-7; 8 bases map to TRBD1. Germline V CDR1 and CDR2: MDHEN, SYDVKM. This CDR3 contains 13 residues. V dropped 7 bases and J dropped 0; count of bases not matched to a gene: 2. The CDR3 coding sequence is TGTGCCAGCATGGACAGGGCCTCCTACGAGCAGTACTTC. Its protein is CASMDRASYEQYF.

This clonotype occurred a few times. This chain uses TRBV29-1 with TRBJ1-1; 9 bases match TRBD1. The V and J ends lost 7 bases and 0 bases, in that order; junction bases with no gene match: 3. The CDR3 sequence is 13 residues long. Germline V gives CDR1 SQVTM, CDR2 ANQGSEA. The CDR3 here is CSADRGMNTEAFF. The CDR3 region has the DNA TGCAGCGCGGACAGGGGCATGAACACTGAAGCTTTCTTT.

V and J are TRBV2 and TRBJ2-7; D is uncertain. The CDR3 length is 12 residues. Trimming removed 6 bases from V and 6 bases from J, with 12 bases in between. Germline V CDR1 and CDR2: SNHLY, FYNNEI. CDR3 amino acids: CASSTGDFEQYF. In DNA form, the CDR3 reads TGTGCCAGCAGCACGGGTGATTTCGAGCAGTACTTC. Complete variable domain (other parts from reference TRBV2 and TRBJ2-7): EPEVTQTPSHQVTQMGQEVILRCVPISNHLYFYWYRQILGQKVEFLVSFYNNEISEKSEIFDDQFSVERPDGSNFTLKIRSTKLEDSAMYFCASSTGDFEQYFGPGTRLTVT.

This clonotype was seen more than once but under ten times. The chain joins TRBV29-1 to TRBJ2-1; TRBD2 matches 9 bases. The CDR3 has 14 residues. The ends lost 7 bases at V and 7 bases at J; junction bases unmatched: 11. Germline values: CDR1 SQVTM, CDR2 ANQGSEA. CDR3 sequence: CSASGAGGLNEQFF. CDR3 DNA: TGCAGCGCCAGCGGGGCGGGGGGGTTGAATGAGCAGTTCTTC.

There are a few counts of this clonotype. The V call is TRBV29-1, the J call TRBJ1-2; D is undetermined. Germline V CDR1 and CDR2: SQVTM, ANQGSEA. The CDR3 consists of 13 residues. The germline V and J ends were trimmed by 7 bases and 1 base, with 13 bases remaining between them. The CDR3 loop reads CSARKTDNYGYTF. The CDR3, as DNA: TGCAGCGCTCGTAAAACAGATAACTATGGCTACACCTTC.

This clonotype came up many times. This chain joins TRBV3-1 and TRBJ2-2; a possible D gene is TRBD2 (6 bases). Germline CDR1 reads LGHDT; CDR2 reads YNNKEL (reference sequence). V lost 6 bases to trimming and J lost 0 bases, with 11 bases between them. The CDR3 is 15 residues long. The CDR3 protein is CASRYGSSNTGELFF. The CDR3 DNA sequence: TGTGCCAGCAGGTACGGGAGTTCGAACACCGGGGAGCTGTTTTTT.

This clonotype was seen at least ten times. CDR3 loop: CASSLRVGGSRGTDTQYF. CDR3 bases: TGTGCCAGCAGCTTACGGGTGGGGGGCTCCAGGGGCACAGATACGCAGTATTTT. The chain is built from TRBV7-8 and TRBJ2-3; D tentatively fits TRBD1 or TRBD2 (6 bases each). Per the germline V gene, CDR1 is SGHVS and CDR2 is FQNEAQ. The CDR3 is 18 amino acids. The V gene lost 2 bases and the J gene lost 1 base, with 19 bases spanning the gap. The full variable domain, completed using reference TRBV7-8 and TRBJ2-3, is GAGVSQSPRYKVAKRGQDVALRCDPISGHVSLFWYQQALGQGPEFLTYFQNEAQLDKSGLPSDRFFAERPEGSVSTLKIQRTQQEDSAVYLCASSLRVGGSRGTDTQYFGPGTRLTVL.

The rearrangement uses TRBV18 and TRBJ1-1, with D possibly matching TRBD1 (5 bases). The CDR3 extends over 15 amino acids. In germline, CDR1 is KGHSH, CDR2 LQKENI. V was cut by 3 bases and J by 0 bases, with 11 bases left in between. The CDR3 DNA reads as TGTGCCAGCTCACCGAGTGGACATTTGAACACTGAAGCTTTCTTT. Amino acids: CASSPSGHLNTEAFF. Drawing the rest from reference TRBV18 and TRBJ1-1, the complete variable domain is NAGVMQNPRHLVRRRGQEARLRCSPMKGHSHVYWYRQLPEEGLKFMVYLQKENIIDESGMPKERFSAEFPKEGPSILRIQQVVRGDSAAYFCASSPSGHLNTEAFFGQGTRLTVV.